These T cell receptor beta chains were read from a single sample in a study of early T cells in non-severe SARS-CoV-2 infection. MiXCR, run by TCRdb on the 5' RACE reads, gives a single entry per CDR3 protein. The repertoire includes roughly 30,000 distinct CDR3 sequences, 5% to 6.5% of them detected once, and approximately 35% sits in the top ten. The sample here was whole blood, taken at baseline. The origin of the receptors is an adult who was a healthcare worker with PCR-confirmed SARS-CoV-2 infection or an uninfected control (not recorded which). Each CDR3 is given with its conserved first and last residue. Each record gives: J gene, clone size, D gene, V gene, CDR3 protein, CDR3 DNA. D genes are given only for firm matches. A row's size may be missing; if present it is once, few, many or a size class.

>TRBJ1-2|NA|NA|TRBV5-1
CASSPRGDYGYTF
TGCGCCAGCAGCCCACGAGGTGACTATGGCTACACCTTC
>TRBJ1-5|many|NA|TRBV12-3/TRBV12-4
CASSLAENQPQHF
TGTGCCAGCAGTTTGGCGGAGAATCAGCCCCAGCATTTT
>TRBJ2-2|many|NA|TRBV11-3
CASSLWTGPAGELFF
TGTGCCAGCAGCTTATGGACGGGCCCAGCCGGGGAGCTGTTTTTT
>TRBJ1-1|few|NA|TRBV6-6
CASSHRESNTEAFF
TGTGCCAGCAGCCACAGGGAATCGAACACTGAAGCTTTCTTT
>TRBJ2-3|many|NA|TRBV20-1
CSARDSRDPSTDTQYF
TGCAGTGCTAGAGATAGTAGAGACCCAAGCACAGATACGCAGTATTTT
>TRBJ2-5|many|TRBD2|TRBV5-1
CASSPSGEETQYF
TGCGCCAGCAGTCCCAGCGGGGAAGAGACCCAGTACTTC
>TRBJ1-6|many|TRBD1|TRBV12-3/TRBV12-4
CASSYRDRSISSPLHF
TGTGCCAGCAGTTACCGGGACAGGTCAATCTCGTCACCCCTCCACTTT
>TRBJ2-5|NA|TRBD2|TRBV4-1
CASSHPGLAGGPGQETQYF
TGCGCCAGCAGCCACCCGGGACTAGCGGGGGGGCCGGGGCAAGAGACCCAGTACTTC
>TRBJ2-7|few|NA|TRBV5-4
CASSLVTGVLLEQYF
TGTGCCAGCAGCTTGGTAACGGGAGTCCTACTAGAGCAGTACTTC
>TRBJ2-2|many|NA|TRBV14
CASSQVSGELFF
TGTGCCAGCAGCCAAGTGTCTGGGGAGCTGTTTTTT
>TRBJ2-5|few|TRBD1|TRBV12-3/TRBV12-4
CASKQGAVQETQYF
TGTGCCAGCAAACAGGGGGCTGTCCAAGAGACCCAGTACTTC
>TRBJ2-3|medium-sized|NA|TRBV20-1
CNGRAPTDTQYF
TGCAATGGGCGGGCCCCCACAGATACGCAGTATTTT
>TRBJ2-1|many|NA|TRBV2
CASTTVNEQFF
TGTGCCAGCACGACGGTCAATGAGCAGTTCTTC
>TRBJ2-1|many|NA|TRBV12-3/TRBV12-4
CASSVDPGFNEQFF
TGTGCCAGCAGCGTGGACCCGGGGTTCAATGAGCAGTTCTTC
>TRBJ2-7|many|NA|TRBV7-2
CASSLGVVPYEQYF
TGTGCCAGCAGCTTGGGTGTTGTTCCCTACGAGCAGTACTTC
>TRBJ2-7|many|NA|TRBV18
CASSPGGGEQYF
TGTGCCAGCTCACCAGGCGGAGGGGAGCAGTACTTC
>TRBJ2-4|many|NA|TRBV5-4
CASSSSLGRGGNIQYF
TGTGCCAGCAGCTCATCGCTCGGGAGAGGTGGAAACATTCAGTACTTC
>TRBJ2-1|many|TRBD2|TRBV27
CASGLAGGYEQFF
TGTGCCAGCGGACTAGCGGGAGGTTATGAGCAGTTCTTC